These T cell receptor beta chains were read from a single sample in a study of blood T cells in healthy people across ages. Using its own MiXCR run on the 5' RACE reads, TCRdb lists one record per CDR3 protein. This repertoire shows hundreds of thousands of distinct CDR3 sequences, roughly 50% found once; its top ten account for roughly 40%. The material sequenced was blood. These receptors were collected from a man at least 80 years old in good health. Each CDR3 is given with its conserved first and last residue. A D gene is named only where the DNA matches it firmly. Only some rows state a clone size, as once, few, many or a class for expanded clones.

d_call: NA; clone_size: few; j_call: TRBJ2-1; cdr3_length: 13; v_call: TRBV7-8; cdr3_nt: TGTGCCAGCATCCAGGACCCGCACCAAGAGCAGTTCTTC; cdr3_aa: CASIQDPHQEQFF
d_call: NA; clone_size: few; j_call: TRBJ2-6; cdr3_length: 16; v_call: TRBV4-1; cdr3_nt: TGCGCCAGCAGCCAACCCAAGGGAACTGGGGCCAACGTCCTGACTTTC; cdr3_aa: CASSQPKGTGANVLTF
d_call: TRBD2; clone_size: few; j_call: TRBJ2-5; cdr3_length: 13; v_call: TRBV20-1; cdr3_nt: TGCAGTGCTACGGGACTAGCGGAAGAGACCCAGTACTTC; cdr3_aa: CSATGLAEETQYF
d_call: TRBD2; clone_size: NA; j_call: TRBJ2-1; cdr3_length: 15; v_call: TRBV15; cdr3_nt: TGTGCCACCAGCAGAGCAGTAGCGGGAGGTTGGGAGCAGTTCTTC; cdr3_aa: CATSRAVAGGWEQFF
d_call: TRBD2; clone_size: NA; j_call: TRBJ2-5; cdr3_length: 14; v_call: TRBV4-3; cdr3_nt: TGCGCCAGCAGCCAAGGAAGCGGGAGCGAGACCCAGTACTTC; cdr3_aa: CASSQGSGSETQYF
d_call: TRBD2; clone_size: few; j_call: TRBJ2-4; cdr3_length: 16; v_call: TRBV20-1; cdr3_nt: TGCAGTGCTAGAGGGGTAGCGGGGGATAATCTGGACATTCAGTACTTC; cdr3_aa: CSARGVAGDNLDIQYF
d_call: NA; clone_size: NA; j_call: TRBJ2-7; cdr3_length: 12; v_call: TRBV7-2; cdr3_nt: TGTGCCAGCAGCATGAGGGTTGGCGAGCAGTACTTC; cdr3_aa: CASSMRVGEQYF
d_call: TRBD2; clone_size: NA; j_call: TRBJ2-1; cdr3_length: 16; v_call: TRBV3-1; cdr3_nt: TGTGCCAGCAGCCGACCGACTAGCGGGAGCACGAATGAGCAGTTCTTC; cdr3_aa: CASSRPTSGSTNEQFF
d_call: NA; clone_size: NA; j_call: TRBJ2-2; cdr3_length: 13; v_call: TRBV7-9; cdr3_nt: TGTGCCAGCAGCTTTAGAGTTTCCGGGGAGCTGTTTTTT; cdr3_aa: CASSFRVSGELFF
d_call: TRBD2; clone_size: NA; j_call: TRBJ2-3; cdr3_length: 14; v_call: TRBV20-1; cdr3_nt: TGCAGTGCTGGCCTAGCGGGAGGAGCAGATACGCAGTATTTT; cdr3_aa: CSAGLAGGADTQYF
d_call: NA; clone_size: NA; j_call: TRBJ2-5; cdr3_length: 15; v_call: TRBV5-1; cdr3_nt: TGCGCCAGCAGCTTGATTTCGGGGGAAGGGGTGACCCAGTACTTC; cdr3_aa: CASSLISGEGVTQYF
d_call: TRBD2; clone_size: NA; j_call: TRBJ2-3; cdr3_length: 14; v_call: TRBV3-1; cdr3_nt: TGTGCCAGCAGCCCGACTAGCGGGAGAAGATACGCGTATTTT; cdr3_aa: CASSPTSGRRYAYF
d_call: TRBD1; clone_size: NA; j_call: TRBJ2-5; cdr3_length: 13; v_call: TRBV29-1; cdr3_nt: TGCAGCGGGGGGACAGGGGCCAGAGAGACCCAGTACTTC; cdr3_aa: CSGGTGARETQYF
d_call: TRBD2; clone_size: few; j_call: TRBJ2-1; cdr3_length: 15; v_call: TRBV10-1; cdr3_nt: TGCGCCAGCAGTCTGACTAGCGGGCCCTACAATGAGCAGTTCTTC; cdr3_aa: CASSLTSGPYNEQFF
d_call: TRBD1; clone_size: NA; j_call: TRBJ2-7; cdr3_length: 15; v_call: TRBV28; cdr3_nt: TGTGCCAGCAGTTTTACCACCGACAGGGTGAGAGAGCAGTACTTC; cdr3_aa: CASSFTTDRVREQYF